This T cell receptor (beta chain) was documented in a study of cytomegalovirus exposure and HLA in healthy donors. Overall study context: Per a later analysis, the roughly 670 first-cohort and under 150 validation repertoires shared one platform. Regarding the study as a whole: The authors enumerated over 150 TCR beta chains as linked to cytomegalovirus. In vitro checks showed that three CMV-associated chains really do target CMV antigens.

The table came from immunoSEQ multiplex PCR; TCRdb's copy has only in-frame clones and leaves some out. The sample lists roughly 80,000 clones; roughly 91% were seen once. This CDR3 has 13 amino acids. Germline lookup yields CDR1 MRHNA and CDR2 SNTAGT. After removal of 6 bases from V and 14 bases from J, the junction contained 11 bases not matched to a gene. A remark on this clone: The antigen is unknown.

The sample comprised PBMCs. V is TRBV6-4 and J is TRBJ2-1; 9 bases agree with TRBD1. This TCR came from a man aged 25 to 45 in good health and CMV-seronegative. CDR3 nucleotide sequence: TGTGCCAGCAGCCAAACCTCACAGGGGGCTAAGTTCTTC. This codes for CASSQTSQGAKFF.